These T cell receptor beta chains were read from a single sample in a study of identical twins. From the 5' RACE reads, TCRdb called clonotypes with MiXCR, one entry per CDR3 protein. The repertoire holds over 200,000 distinct CDR3 sequences, with over 5.5% as singletons. This sample was also put to use in a study of T cells expressing NK-cell markers.

Input material: CD8+ T cells sorted from blood. The receptors come from a young woman in good health. Both conserved end residues are part of each CDR3.

J gene: TRBJ2-5
V gene: TRBV6-5
CDR3 protein: CASSYSYPGTNQETQYF

J gene: TRBJ1-1
V gene: TRBV3-1
CDR3 protein: CASSFQGTGTEAFF

J gene: TRBJ2-3
V gene: TRBV4-3
CDR3 protein: CASSQDRPRGISVDTQYF

J gene: TRBJ1-1
V gene: TRBV5-1
CDR3 protein: CASSPEDSLNTEAFF

J gene: TRBJ1-1
V gene: TRBV12-3/TRBV12-4
CDR3 protein: CATRAVQEAFF

J gene: TRBJ2-7
V gene: TRBV6-1
CDR3 protein: CASSGWILDYDTSYEQYF

J gene: TRBJ2-1
V gene: TRBV6-2/TRBV6-3
CDR3 protein: CASRYRVGNEQFF

J gene: TRBJ2-5
V gene: TRBV3-1
CDR3 protein: CASSQWRETQYF

J gene: TRBJ2-1
V gene: TRBV9
CDR3 protein: CASSPPGQIYNEQFF

J gene: TRBJ1-5
V gene: TRBV3-1
CDR3 protein: CASSQGTEGSNQPQHF

J gene: TRBJ2-7
V gene: TRBV21-1
CDR3 protein: CASSNDRGAYEQYF

J gene: TRBJ2-2
V gene: TRBV7-9
CDR3 protein: CASSLVSSGETGELFF

J gene: TRBJ1-5
V gene: TRBV4-3
CDR3 protein: CASSQVLGANQPQHF

J gene: TRBJ2-1
V gene: TRBV7-9
CDR3 protein: CASSLDAGFDEQFF

J gene: TRBJ2-6
V gene: TRBV11-2
CDR3 protein: CASSPRVGQTSGANVLTF

J gene: TRBJ2-7
V gene: TRBV27
CDR3 protein: CASSLRRLAGYEQYF

J gene: TRBJ1-5
V gene: TRBV7-9
CDR3 protein: CASSTLTTNQPQHF

J gene: TRBJ2-7
V gene: TRBV7-9
CDR3 protein: CASSSGDASSYEQYF

J gene: TRBJ1-1
V gene: TRBV7-9
CDR3 protein: CASISQENTEAFF

J gene: TRBJ1-1
V gene: TRBV20-1
CDR3 protein: CSVYSAGPF

J gene: TRBJ2-1
V gene: TRBV6-2/TRBV6-3
CDR3 protein: CASSYLRAYNEQFF

J gene: TRBJ2-7
V gene: TRBV30
CDR3 protein: CAWSVLGGEQYF

J gene: TRBJ2-1
V gene: TRBV20-1
CDR3 protein: CSARGVADNEQFF

J gene: TRBJ2-2
V gene: TRBV20-1
CDR3 protein: CSARGESTGELFF

J gene: TRBJ2-7
V gene: TRBV30
CDR3 protein: CAWSLGPNYEQYF

J gene: TRBJ2-7
V gene: TRBV5-1
CDR3 protein: CASSLGPDRDFYEQYF

J gene: TRBJ2-3
V gene: TRBV7-9
CDR3 protein: CASSLLGAGGATDTQYF

J gene: TRBJ1-1
V gene: TRBV7-2
CDR3 protein: CASSQRWGGTEAFF

J gene: TRBJ2-3
V gene: TRBV19
CDR3 protein: CASSFYLSTDTQYF

J gene: TRBJ2-7
V gene: TRBV20-1
CDR3 protein: CSASTGGAYEQYF

J gene: TRBJ1-1
V gene: TRBV3-1
CDR3 protein: CASSQDLEFVGQGQMNTEAFF

J gene: TRBJ1-1
V gene: TRBV10-3
CDR3 protein: CAISGGAGTEAFF

J gene: TRBJ2-1
V gene: TRBV7-3
CDR3 protein: CASSSLAGDYNEQFF

J gene: TRBJ2-7
V gene: TRBV10-3
CDR3 protein: CAISDVGSSYEQYF

J gene: TRBJ2-3
V gene: TRBV6-1
CDR3 protein: CASSPFSGENTDTQYF

J gene: TRBJ1-5
V gene: TRBV27
CDR3 protein: CASSSGQGDQPQHF